The table lists the clone carrying this T cell receptor beta chain with a count of one. The authors ran a second PCR of 7 to 11 cycles using a sample-barcoded 5' primer and a J-beta primer mix. From the 5' RACE reads, TCRdb called clonotypes with MiXCR, one entry per CDR3 protein. The sample shows over 1,200,000 distinct CDR3 sequences, roughly 60% of them seen only once. This entry is derived from a study of blood T cells in healthy people across ages. The sample comprised blood. The source of this sequence is a man aged 18 to 35 in good health.

CDR3 nucleotide sequence: TGTGCCAGCAGCCAACAATCCCGGACTATCAATGAGCAGTTCTTC. Amino acid sequence: CASSQQSRTINEQFF. V usage is TRBV4-2 and J usage is TRBJ2-1; D possibly corresponds to TRBD2 (6 bases). With 2 bases removed from V and 6 bases from J, the gap between germline ends came to 14 bases. This CDR3 spans 15 amino acids. Germline CDR1 reads LGHNA; CDR2 reads YNFKEQ.